This TCR beta chain was sequenced during a study of blood T cell repertoires in COVID-19 (TCRdb year 2020). Regarding the study in general: The collaborator samples originated in the United States, Italy and Spain and spanned the acute and convalescent phases of COVID-19. The repertoires were made available in a free public database intended to serve as a resource for research on the immune response to SARS-CoV-2. The samples were drawn from two sources: the first 160 participants of the ongoing ImmuneRACE study, and fewer than 1,500 subjects contributed by 6 global collaborators. Where HLA class I and class II types were available, the types were taken from metadata supplied by the sample provider, not from assay-based typing. Deeply sampled blood TCRbeta repertoires from subjects exposed to, actively infected with, or recovered from COVID-19 were included in the dataset. The material from the prospective study consisted of cDNA or gDNA derived from T cells, B-cell-depleted T cells, or PBMCs. The sample metadata nearly always contained a de-identified subject ID, COVID-19 status, age in years and sex.

Whole blood was collected in K2EDTA tubes by collaborating institutions according to the institutions' own protocols. For TCRbeta analysis, collaborators shipped samples in one of three forms: frozen whole blood, isolated PBMCs, or DNA extracted from either of those sample types. General study outcomes and caveats: How much clinical and demographic metadata was included differed by source and by participant, and the metadata was provided uncurated.

The immunoSEQ Assay, a bias-controlled multiplex PCR, was used to amplify TCRbeta CDR3 regions from genomic DNA. The authors' analysis ran thus. Within the assay, amplification of reference gene primers was used to estimate how many nucleated cells each sample contained. Sequence reads were collapsed and filtered to measure the absolute abundance of every unique TCRbeta CDR3 rearrangement. For each sample, productive Simpson clonality was calculated as the square root of Simpson's diversity index across productive rearrangements. Drawn from immuneACCESS, this table holds only the in-frame rearrangements with V and J called that TCRdb kept. Clones are partly lost; checked studies trace under half to an unresolved V gene and leave the rest unexplained. The V and J calls and clone size are taken from that table; D and trimming were inferred from the DNA. This sample gives about 70,000 clones in total; 75% to 90% of them show up just once. The ten top clones hold roughly 5.5% of the sample.

About this clone itself: The antigen this receptor binds is unknown. No much larger clonotype is one base removed from it; base qualities were not supplied.

Taken from cysteine to phenylalanine, the CDR3 has 14 residues. Only the CDR3 part of the read is kept: 42 bases, read in frame from the first base. CDR1 LGHNA and CDR2 YSLEER are derived from the germline V gene. Trimming removed 5 bases from V and 1 base from J, leaving 11 bases between the germline ends. What was sequenced was peripheral blood. This clonotype was obtained from a man older than 75 with acute or convalescent COVID-19. The sequence links TRBV4-3 to TRBJ1-1; the best D guess is TRBD1, with 5 bases matching. The nucleotide sequence is TGCGCCAGCAGCTCCAGGGTGTGGAACACTGAAGCTTTCTTT. Its amino acids are CASSSRVWNTEAFF.